Listed below are T cell receptor beta chains from one sample, sequenced in a study of graft-versus-host responses after intestinal transplantation. No antigens are known for them. The protocol was immunoSEQ multiplex PCR, while the TCRdb copy is restricted to in-frame clones and leaves out a portion. Seen here are about 130,000 clones, approximately 90% observed once, and the top ten hold under 0.2%. This sample comprised unstimulated CD4+ T cells sorted from spleen or lymph node cells, obtained before intestinal transplant. The source is a human donor who received an intestinal transplant. Each CDR3 is given with its conserved first and last residue. A D gene is named only where the DNA matches it firmly. Expanded clones get a size class; other rows say once, few or many, or leave the size out.

D	J	length	V	size	DNA	CDR3
TRBD1	TRBJ1-3	14	TRBV5-1	NA	TGCGCCAGCAGCGGACAGGGAGATGGAAACACCATATATTTT	CASSGQGDGNTIYF
NA	TRBJ2-3	12	TRBV6-1	NA	TGTGCCAGCAGGGGGCCTGGAGATACGCAGTATTTT	CASRGPGDTQYF
NA	TRBJ1-2	17	TRBV18	NA	TGTGCCAGCTCACCAAGAGTAGGGGAACCAATTAACTATGGCTACACCTTC	CASSPRVGEPINYGYTF
NA	TRBJ2-5	14	TRBV4-1	NA	TGCGCCAGCAGCCAAGCGGGGGTGTTTGAGACCCAGTACTTC	CASSQAGVFETQYF
NA	TRBJ1-1	14	TRBV6-1	NA	TGTGCCAGCAGTGAAGTCTTAATGAACACTGAAGCTTTCTTT	CASSEVLMNTEAFF
NA	TRBJ1-2	12	TRBV18	NA	TGTGCCAGCTCACCACGACGGGGGGGCTACACCTTC	CASSPRRGGYTF
NA	TRBJ1-1	14	TRBV27	NA	TGTGCCAGCAGTTTCAGGCACATGAACACTGAAGCTTTCTTT	CASSFRHMNTEAFF
NA	TRBJ2-2	14	TRBV12-5	NA	TGTGCTAGTGGGATTTTGGCGACGGCCGGGGAGCTGTTTTTT	CASGILATAGELFF
NA	TRBJ1-2	13	TRBV2	NA	TGTGCCAGCTCTTCTTTAGCTAACTATGGCTACACCTTC	CASSSLANYGYTF
NA	TRBJ1-1	12	TRBV30	NA	TGTGCCTGGAGACCCCTCGTAGGAGAAGCTTTCTTT	CAWRPLVGEAFF
TRBD1	TRBJ1-2	15	TRBV7-9	once	TGTGCCAGCAGCTTGGGGCAAGGGGGCGTCTATGGCTACACCTTC	CASSLGQGGVYGYTF
NA	TRBJ2-7	14	TRBV11-1	NA	TGTGCCAGCAGCTTAGGGGGGAGGAGCTACGAGCAGTACTTC	CASSLGGRSYEQYF
TRBD1	TRBJ2-7	14	TRBV19	NA	TGTGCCAGTAGTATGGGACAGGCATCCTACGAGCAGTACTTC	CASSMGQASYEQYF
TRBD1	TRBJ1-5	15	TRBV4-1	NA	TGCGCCAGCAGCCACCGACAGGGTTTGGATCAGCCCCAGCATTTT	CASSHRQGLDQPQHF
TRBD1	TRBJ1-2	14	TRBV5-6	NA	TGTGCCAGCAGCTTCGGACAGGGGCTTGATGGCTACACCTTC	CASSFGQGLDGYTF
NA	TRBJ1-2	15	TRBV2	NA	TGTGCCAGCAGGGTACAGGGAGGGTTAGGCTATGGCTACACCTTC	CASRVQGGLGYGYTF
NA	TRBJ1-1	12	TRBV6-1	NA	TGTGCCAGCAGTGCCTTAGCCTTTGAAGCTTTCTTT	CASSALAFEAFF
NA	TRBJ1-6	12	TRBV19	NA	TGTGCCAGTAGTCAGAGGGGACGGTCCCTCCACTTT	CASSQRGRSLHF
NA	TRBJ2-3	15	TRBV6-6	NA	TGTGCCAGCAGTTACTTGGGTGGGGGCCGGGATACGCAGTATTTT	CASSYLGGGRDTQYF
NA	TRBJ1-4	14	TRBV6-1	NA	TGTGCCAGCAGTGAAAGAGGGGCAGCAGAAAAACTGTTTTTT	CASSERGAAEKLFF
NA	TRBJ2-5	12	TRBV29-1	NA	TGCAGCGTTCAACAGGGGGGGGAGACCCAGTACTTC	CSVQQGGETQYF
NA	TRBJ1-3	13	TRBV2	NA	TGTGCCAGCATGGCAGGGCCTGGAAACACCATATATTTT	CASMAGPGNTIYF
NA	TRBJ2-7	13	TRBV7-9	NA	TGTGCCAGCAGCCCGGCCATACGATACGAGCAGTACTTC	CASSPAIRYEQYF
TRBD1	TRBJ1-2	14	TRBV18	NA	TGTGCCAGCTCACCTCTGGGACAGGGAATTGGCTACACCTTC	CASSPLGQGIGYTF
NA	TRBJ1-2	14	TRBV11-3	NA	TGTGCCAGCAGCCAAAGGGGACACGGCTATGGCTACACCTTC	CASSQRGHGYGYTF
NA	TRBJ1-5	15	TRBV19	NA	TGTGCCAGTAGTATGGGCGGGTATAGCAATCAGCCCCAGCATTTT	CASSMGGYSNQPQHF
NA	TRBJ2-3	12	TRBV1	NA	TGCACCAGCAGCCAGCGAGGGGGGACGCAGTATTTT	CTSSQRGGTQYF
NA	TRBJ1-5	10	TRBV6-5	NA	TGTGCCAGTGGAAATCAGCCCCAGCATTTT	CASGNQPQHF
TRBD2	TRBJ2-5	18	TRBV5-1	NA	TGCGCCAGCAGCTTTGCCGGGACTAGCGGGGGGCGTCAAGAGACCCAGTACTTC	CASSFAGTSGGRQETQYF
TRBD2	TRBJ2-1	15	TRBV11-2	NA	TGTGCCAGCAGCTTAGCTAGCGGGGGCTACAATGAGCAGTTCTTC	CASSLASGGYNEQFF
TRBD2	TRBJ2-3	16	TRBV18	NA	TGTGCCAGCTCACCACCTATCGGGGGGGGACCAGATACGCAGTATTTT	CASSPPIGGGPDTQYF
TRBD2	TRBJ2-7	15	TRBV7-2	once	TGTGCCAGCAGCCCCGGACTAGCGGGGGGGCGGGAGCAGTACTTC	CASSPGLAGGREQYF
NA	TRBJ1-5	13	TRBV6-1	NA	TGTGCCAGCAGTGACAGGGGAGAACAGCCCCAGCATTTT	CASSDRGEQPQHF
NA	TRBJ2-1	13	TRBV19	NA	TGTGCCAGCGGGATTTTGAACGGAAATGAGCAGTTCTTC	CASGILNGNEQFF
TRBD1	TRBJ2-7	14	TRBV5-1	NA	TGCGCCAGCAGCAAGGGACAGGGGTCCCACGAGCAGTACTTC	CASSKGQGSHEQYF
NA	TRBJ1-6	15	TRBV30	NA	TGTGCCTGGAGTGCACCCACAAGGGGGAATTCACCCCTCCACTTT	CAWSAPTRGNSPLHF
NA	TRBJ1-2	16	TRBV7-9	once	TGTGCCAGCAGCCTTTCGTGGGGACAATTAGTACATGGCTACACCTTC	CASSLSWGQLVHGYTF
NA	TRBJ2-5	13	TRBV6-5	NA	TGTGCCAGCAGTAACCCCCTCACAGTGACCCAGTACTTC	CASSNPLTVTQYF
NA	TRBJ2-1	12	TRBV5-5	NA	TGTGCCAGCTCGTTTAGCTACAATGAGCAGTTCTTC	CASSFSYNEQFF
NA	TRBJ2-5	13	TRBV7-7	NA	TGTGCCAGCAGCTTGGACAGACAAGAGACCCAGTACTTC	CASSLDRQETQYF
NA	TRBJ2-5	20	TRBV15	NA	TGTGCCACCAGAGGAACAATAGAATATACAGGAAATTCTAATCAAGAGACCCAGTACTTC	CATRGTIEYTGNSNQETQYF
NA	TRBJ2-5	13	TRBV7-2	NA	TGTGCCAGCAACCCAGCGGGTTCAGGCGCCCAGTACTTC	CASNPAGSGAQYF
NA	TRBJ1-3	14	TRBV11-2	NA	TGTGCCAGCAGCTTACCGTCCTCTGGAAACACCATATATTTT	CASSLPSSGNTIYF
TRBD1	TRBJ2-7	15	TRBV27	NA	TGTGCCAGTAACAAGGCAGGGGGTGGCTCCTACGAGCAGTACTTC	CASNKAGGGSYEQYF
NA	TRBJ1-3	16	TRBV15	NA	TGTGCCACCAGCAGAGATCCGGGGGGCTTTGGAAACACCATATATTTT	CATSRDPGGFGNTIYF
TRBD1	TRBJ2-1	14	TRBV7-3	NA	TGTGCCAGCAGCCCTGGGACAGGGGTAAATGAGCAGTTCTTC	CASSPGTGVNEQFF
TRBD1	TRBJ1-4	14	TRBV10-3	NA	TGTGCCAGCGGACAGGGGGCCAGCGATGAAAAACTGTTTTTT	CASGQGASDEKLFF
NA	TRBJ2-7	18	TRBV7-9	NA	TGTGCCAGCAGCTTAGCGGGGGGTCTTCGTGGCAGCTCCTACGAGCAGTACTTC	CASSLAGGLRGSSYEQYF
NA	TRBJ2-7	12	TRBV2	NA	TGTGCCAGCAGGGATTTTTACTACGAGCAGTACTTC	CASRDFYYEQYF
TRBD1	TRBJ2-1	14	TRBV10-1	NA	TGCGCCACTCCTTGGGACAGGGTTAGCAATGAGCAGTTCTTC	CATPWDRVSNEQFF
NA	TRBJ1-3	13	TRBV5-4	NA	TGTGCCAGCAGCTTGGACAGGGAGAACACCATATATTTT	CASSLDRENTIYF
NA	TRBJ2-5	14	TRBV2	NA	TGTGCCAGCAGCTCACAGGGTTGGGAGGAGACCCAGTACTTC	CASSSQGWEETQYF
TRBD1	TRBJ1-6	15	TRBV5-1	NA	TGCGCCAGCAGCACTTGGACAGGGGATAATTCACCCCTCCACTTT	CASSTWTGDNSPLHF